A single sample is the source of the 10 T cell receptor beta chains below, sequenced in a study of shared clonotypes between healthy human individuals. Only in-frame clones appear in the TCRdb table, and some are missing; sequencing was by immunoSEQ multiplex PCR. This table has about 510,000 clones, about 96% appearing once. Sequences were obtained from naive CD4+ T cells sorted from blood. The subset is: CD45RA+ positively selected. The receptor set was obtained from a woman in her thirties in good health.

V is TRBV7-9 and J is TRBJ2-7, with D uncertain. Trimming cost V 1 base and J 7 bases, with 5 bases left between them. The CDR3 runs to 11 residues. Germline assignment: CDR1 SEHNR and CDR2 FQNEAQ (reference sequence). CDR3 in DNA: TGTGCCAGCAGCTTAGGGAAAGAGCAGTACTTC. Translation gives CASSLGKEQYF.

The chain uses TRBV4-1 and TRBJ1-4, with 11 bases that match TRBD1. Germline V gene lookup returns CDR1 MGHRA and CDR2 YSYEKL. The V segment lost 4 bases and the J segment 5 bases; nucleotides outside the gene matches: 9. This CDR3 has 17 amino acids. The CDR3 loop reads CASSRRGQGAVNEKLFF. The CDR3 region has the DNA TGCGCCAGCAGCCGAAGAGGACAGGGGGCCGTGAATGAAAAACTGTTTTTT.

The V and J genes are TRBV7-3 and TRBJ1-1; maybe TRBD1 (6 bases). Germline assignment: CDR1 SGHTA and CDR2 FQGTGA. The CDR3 is made up of 15 amino acids. Trimming removed 4 bases at V and 1 base at J, with 13 bases between. CDR3 region: CASSSLTGTNTEAFF. The DNA for the CDR3 is TGTGCCAGCAGCTCTCTGACAGGAACGAACACTGAAGCTTTCTTT.

This chain connects TRBV11-2 to TRBJ2-7; the match to TRBD1 covers 7 bases. The CDR3 runs 17 residues. Germline trimming cut 0 bases from V and 2 bases from J; bases unmatched to any gene: 10. Germline V lookup: CDR1 SGHAT, CDR2 FQNNGV. The CDR3, as DNA: TGTGCCAGCAGCTTAGAGGTGCTGGGGACAGTCACCTACGAGCAGTACTTC. The encoded protein is CASSLEVLGTVTYEQYF.

V and J are TRBV29-1 and TRBJ2-5; D call uncertain. Trimming cost V 4 bases and J 3 bases, with 9 bases left between them. This CDR3 region has 12 residues. Germline V CDR1 and CDR2: SQVTM, ANQGSEA. The CDR3 sequence: CSVARHEETQYF. The CDR3 nucleotides are TGCAGCGTTGCCCGACACGAAGAGACCCAGTACTTC.

The rearrangement uses TRBV10-3 and TRBJ2-7, with 7 positions matching TRBD1. This CDR3 comprises 15 residues. Germline V gene data show CDR1 as ENHRY and CDR2 as SYGVKD. With V trimmed by 4 bases and J by 0 bases, 6 bases remained unmatched. Here the CDR3 reads CAISVAGGSSYEQYF. The DNA of the CDR3 is TGTGCCATCAGTGTGGCAGGGGGAAGCTCCTACGAGCAGTACTTC.

The V call is TRBV27, the J call TRBJ2-2, with TRBD2 identical over 9 bases. V dropped 5 bases and J dropped 1; count of bases not matched to a gene: 14. Germline values: CDR1 MNHEY, CDR2 SMNVEV (reference sequence). The CDR3 totals 19 residues. The CDR3 loop is CASSHRSIAGVGNTGELFF. CDR3 nucleotides: TGTGCCAGCAGTCACCGCTCAATAGCGGGAGTAGGGAACACCGGGGAGCTGTTTTTT.

This clone is a singleton in its sample. The chain employs TRBV6-5 and TRBJ1-1; D is ambiguous. There are 10 residues in the CDR3. Germline V gene sequence: CDR1 MNHEY, CDR2 SVGAGI. V lost 6 bases, J lost 8 bases, and 7 bases lay in between. CDR3 in amino acids: CASSPSEAFF. In nucleotides, the CDR3 is TGTGCCAGCAGCCCCTCCGAAGCTTTCTTT.

The chain combines TRBV27 with TRBJ1-1; D is uncertain. The V end was cut by 5 bases, the J end by 0 bases, with 13 bases between. Per the germline V gene, CDR1 is MNHEY and CDR2 is SMNVEV (reference sequence). This CDR3 is 15 amino acids long. The CDR3 here is CASSQMKGVNTEAFF. The CDR3 coding sequence is TGTGCCAGCAGTCAGATGAAAGGAGTGAACACTGAAGCTTTCTTT.

The sample holds a few counts of this clone. This chain connects TRBV9 to TRBJ2-1; D remains unclear. The CDR3 is 13 residues long. V dropped 0 bases and J dropped 7 bases, with 8 bases sitting between them. CDR1 and CDR2 (germline): SGDLS, YYNGEE. The CDR3 sequence is CASSVAQQNEQFF. The CDR3 DNA reads TGTGCCAGCAGCGTAGCCCAGCAAAATGAGCAGTTCTTC. Full variable domain (rest looked up from reference TRBV9 and TRBJ2-1): DSGVTQTPKHLITATGQRVTLRCSPRSGDLSVYWYQQSLDQGLQFLIQYYNGEERAKGNILERFSAQQFPDLHSELNLSSLELGDSALYFCASSVAQQNEQFFGPGTRLTVL.